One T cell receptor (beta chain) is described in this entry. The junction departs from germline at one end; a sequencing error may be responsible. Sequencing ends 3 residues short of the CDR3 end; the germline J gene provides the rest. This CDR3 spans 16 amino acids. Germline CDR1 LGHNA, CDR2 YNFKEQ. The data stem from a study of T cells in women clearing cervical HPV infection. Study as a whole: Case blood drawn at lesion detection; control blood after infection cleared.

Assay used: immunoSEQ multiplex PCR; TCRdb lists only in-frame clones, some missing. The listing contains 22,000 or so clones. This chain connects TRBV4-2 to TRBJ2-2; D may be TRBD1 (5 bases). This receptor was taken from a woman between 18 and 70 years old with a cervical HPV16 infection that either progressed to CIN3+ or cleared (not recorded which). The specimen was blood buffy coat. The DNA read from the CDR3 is TGCGCCAGCAGCCAAGCTACGACAGTAAACACCGGGGAG. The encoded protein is CASSQATTVNTGE. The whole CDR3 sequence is CASSQATTVNTGELFF.